This passage covers 12 T cell receptor beta chains from one sample sequenced in a study of blood T cell repertoires in COVID-19. Repertoires were generated with immunoSEQ multiplex PCR, while TCRdb's copy carries only in-frame clones and drops some. The repertoire consists of about 220,000 clones, with approximately 81% occurring once and the leading ten covering approximately 5.1%. The sample comprised peripheral blood. Receptor source: a woman aged 55-70 years who had recovered from COVID-19.

This clone appeared once. The gene calls are TRBV18 and TRBJ2-7; a weak D match, TRBD1 (5 bases). The CDR3 covers 13 residues. The V gene lost 5 bases and the J gene lost 3 bases, with 11 bases spanning the gap. From germline, CDR1 is KGHSH and CDR2 LQKENI. The DNA of the CDR3 is TGTGCCAGCTCAGTAACACAGGACTACGAGCAGTACTTC. Translation: CASSVTQDYEQYF.

CDR3 DNA: TGTGCCAGTAGTATATCGGATAATTCACCCCTCCACTTT. Protein: CASSISDNSPLHF. The V gene is TRBV19, the J gene TRBJ1-6; D unresolved. Trimming removed 2 bases at V and 5 bases at J, with 4 bases between. Looked up from germline, CDR1 is LNHDA and CDR2 is SQIVND (reference sequence). The CDR3 totals 13 residues.

In its sample, this clone was seen once. This chain uses TRBV7-2 with TRBJ2-7; TRBD1 is a possible D gene (5 bases). Germline assignment: CDR1 SGHTA and CDR2 FQGNSA. The CDR3 loop spans 14 amino acids. Trimming pared 5 bases from V and 2 bases from J, leaving 13 bases between. The CDR3 DNA follows: TGTGCCAGCAGCCTAGACAGTTCTACCTACGAGCAGTACTTC. The encoded protein is CASSLDSSTYEQYF.

The gene calls are TRBV9 and TRBJ1-1; no firm D call. The germline V gene has CDR1 SGDLS and CDR2 YYNGEE. Trimming removed 2 bases at V and 3 bases at J, with 11 bases between. The CDR3 runs to 14 residues. This chain's CDR3 is CASSVLPEDTEAFF. The CDR3 bases are TGTGCCAGCAGCGTCTTGCCGGAGGACACTGAAGCTTTCTTT.

The rearrangement uses TRBV30 and TRBJ1-4; D unclear. CDR1 GTSNPN and CDR2 SVGIG come from the germline V gene (reference sequence). V lost 1 base, J lost 1 base, and 7 bases lay in between. This CDR3 is 14 amino acids long. The CDR3 sequence is CAWSARVTNEKLFF. CDR3 nucleotides: TGTGCCTGGAGTGCGCGGGTAACTAATGAAAAACTGTTTTTT.

The V and J genes are TRBV29-1 and TRBJ1-2; 9 bases map to TRBD1. The V segment lost 7 bases and the J segment 5 bases; nucleotides outside the gene matches: 8. This CDR3 has 13 amino acids. Germline V gives CDR1 SQVTM, CDR2 ANQGSEA. CDR3 sequence (DNA): TGCAGCGCCCAGCTGACAGGGGGATATGGCTACACCTTC. This gives the protein CSAQLTGGYGYTF.

J is TRBJ2-2 and V is TRBV7-3; 11 positions agree with TRBD2. Per the germline V gene, CDR1 is SGHTA and CDR2 is FQGTGA. Unmatched junction bases numbered 10, after V lost 1 base and J lost 0 bases. The CDR3 covers 20 residues. Here the CDR3 DNA reads TGTGCCAGCAGCTTAAACGGACTCCTAGCGGGGGGCCCGAACACCGGGGAGCTGTTTTTT. Translated: CASSLNGLLAGGPNTGELFF.

With respect to this clone: The sample contains more than one DNA sequence encoding this CDR3. V gene TRBV2 combines with J gene TRBJ2-2; perhaps TRBD2 as D (5 bases). The V gene lost 4 bases and the J gene lost 4 bases, with 7 bases spanning the gap. The CDR3 contains 13 residues. CDR1 SNHLY and CDR2 FYNNEI come from the germline V gene. This CDR3 is CASSGGLTGELFF. CDR3 nucleotides: TGTGCCAGCAGTGGCGGGCTCACCGGGGAGCTGTTTTTT.

The gene calls are TRBV29-1 and TRBJ2-1, with TRBD1 as a possible D gene (6 bases). The ends were cut back, 2 bases at V and 8 bases at J, with 10 bases in the middle. Germline assignment: CDR1 SQVTM and CDR2 ANQGSEA. The CDR3 consists of 12 residues. In DNA, the CDR3 is TGCAGCGTTGAAAGGGGGAAATATGAGCAGTTCTTC. As protein: CSVERGKYEQFF.

The gene calls are TRBV7-2 and TRBJ1-4, with TRBD1 as a possible D gene (5 bases). Germline loops: CDR1 SGHTA, CDR2 FQGNSA. V was clipped by 5 bases and J by 8 bases, with 15 bases between them. The CDR3 covers 14 residues. This chain's CDR3 is CASSPAGRGEKLFF. The DNA of the CDR3 is TGTGCCAGCAGCCCCGCGGGACGGGGGGAAAAACTGTTTTTT.

The chain is built from TRBV24-1 and TRBJ1-1; D unclear. Deletions cut 2 bases from V and 7 bases from J, with 7 bases between. The CDR3 length is 12 residues. The germline CDR1 and CDR2 sequences are KGHDR and SFDVKD. The CDR3 region is CATSDYRGEAFF. In DNA form, the CDR3 reads TGTGCCACCAGTGATTACCGGGGTGAAGCTTTCTTT.

There are a few counts of this clone. This chain links TRBV3-1 (or the pseudogene TRBV3-2) with TRBJ2-2; TRBD2 agrees at 8 bases. V trimming: 11 bases; J trimming: 5 bases; junction bases outside the gene matches: 4. The CDR3 runs to 12 residues. The germline V gene has CDR1 LGHDT and CDR2 YNNKEL (reference sequence). The CDR3, as DNA: TGTGCCGCGGGGGGCCCTACCGGGGAGCTGTTTTTT. Protein product: CAAGGPTGELFF.